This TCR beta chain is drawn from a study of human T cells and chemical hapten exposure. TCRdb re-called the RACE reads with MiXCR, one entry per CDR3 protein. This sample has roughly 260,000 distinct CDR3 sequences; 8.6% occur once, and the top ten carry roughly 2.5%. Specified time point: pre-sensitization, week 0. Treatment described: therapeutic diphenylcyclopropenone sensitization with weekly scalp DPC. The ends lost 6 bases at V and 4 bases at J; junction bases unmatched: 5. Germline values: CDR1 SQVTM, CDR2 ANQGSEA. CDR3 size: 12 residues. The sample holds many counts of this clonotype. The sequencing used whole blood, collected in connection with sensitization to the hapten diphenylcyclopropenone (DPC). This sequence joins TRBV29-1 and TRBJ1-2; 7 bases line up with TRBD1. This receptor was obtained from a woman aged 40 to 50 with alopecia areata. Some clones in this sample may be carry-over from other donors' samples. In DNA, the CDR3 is TGCAGCGTCGCCGGGACAGCCTATGGCTACACCTTC. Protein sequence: CSVAGTAYGYTF.